The 21 T cell receptor beta chains given below trace back to one sample, sequenced in a study of T-cell reconstitution after alpha-beta-depleted transplantation in children. Researchers prepared the TCRbeta library using unique molecular identifiers, the study reports. From the PCR reads, TCRdb called clonotypes with MiXCR, one entry per CDR3 protein. Altogether some 390,000 distinct CDR3 sequences are present, about 20% being singletons, with the ten largest covering less than 4.5%. The material sequenced was PBMCs from the stem cell graft donor, taken from the stem cell graft. The origin of the receptors is a human donor who donated a stem cell graft to a child with acute myeloid leukemia.

To note about this clonotype: Given a much more abundant clone one base away, this may be a read error. This sequence joins TRBV7-8 and TRBJ2-3; D unclear. Germline CDR1 and CDR2: SGHVS and FQNEAQ. The CDR3 contains 13 residues. The CDR3 DNA reads as TGTGTCAGCAGCTCGGACCGGGCGGATACGCAGTATTTT. Its protein is CVSSSDRADTQYF. Variable domain in full (rest from reference TRBV7-8 and TRBJ2-3): GAGVSQSPRYKVAKRGQDVALRCDPISGHVSLFWYQQALGQGPEFLTYFQNEAQLDKSGLPSDRFFAERPEGSVSTLKIQRTQQEDSAVYLCVSSSDRADTQYFGPGTRLTVL.

The rearrangement joins TRBV6-5 to TRBJ2-3; 11 positions agree with TRBD2. The CDR3 length is 17 residues. Germline loops: CDR1 MNHEY, CDR2 SVGAGI. V was clipped by 2 bases and J by 5 bases; unmatched bases: 9. For the CDR3, the DNA is TGTGCCAGCAGTTACAGAGATAGCGGGAGGGCCGTAGATACGCAGTATTTT. Its protein product is CASSYRDSGRAVDTQYF.

This clonotype has more than one count but fewer than ten. J is TRBJ2-7 and V is TRBV5-1, with 9 bases matching TRBD1. The junction had 7 bases not matched to a gene; V was cut back by 3 bases and J by 6 bases. Germline V gene sequence: CDR1 SGHRS, CDR2 YFSETQ. The CDR3 is 14 amino acids. Here the CDR3 DNA reads TGCGCCAGCAGCTGGACGGGACAGGGTGGCGAGCAGTACTTC. This codes for CASSWTGQGGEQYF.

This clonotype was seen ten or more times. The CDR3 region is CSPNQGAGDGYTF. CDR3 DNA sequence: TGCAGTCCCAACCAGGGGGCGGGTGATGGCTACACCTTC. The genes are TRBV20-1 and TRBJ1-2; TRBD1 aligns across 8 bases. The CDR3 covers 13 residues. Trimming removed 8 bases from V and 6 bases from J; junction bases left unmatched: 11. Germline V gives CDR1 DFQATT, CDR2 SNEGSKA (reference sequence).

This clonotype has at least ten counts. This chain connects TRBV20-1 to TRBJ2-3; tentatively, D is TRBD1 or TRBD2 (5 bases each). CDR1 is DFQATT, CDR2 SNEGSKA, per germline (reference sequence). V dropped 5 bases and J dropped 0 bases, with 9 bases sitting between them. The CDR3 has 13 amino acids. The CDR3 DNA follows: TGCAGTGCTCGGGGCCCTAGCACAGATACGCAGTATTTT. As protein: CSARGPSTDTQYF.

In this sample, this clonotype turned up many times. V usage is TRBV28 and J usage is TRBJ1-5; the D gene is possibly TRBD1 (5 bases). V was shortened by 6 bases and J by 0 bases, with 9 bases between the two germline ends. The CDR3 extends over 14 amino acids. Germline V CDR1 and CDR2: MDHEN, SYDVKM. The CDR3 sequence: CASRQDNSNQPQHF. As DNA, the CDR3 is TGTGCCAGCAGACAGGACAATAGCAATCAGCCCCAGCATTTT.

This clonotype has ten or more counts. The chain has TRBV4-2 and TRBJ2-1, with TRBD2 matching over 11 bases. CDR1 is LGHNA, CDR2 YNFKEQ, per germline. V was clipped by 4 bases and J by 7 bases; unmatched bases: 9. The CDR3 loop spans 16 amino acids. CDR3 in amino acids: CASSPAGLAGGNEQFF. DNA for the CDR3: TGTGCCAGCAGCCCGGCGGGGCTAGCGGGAGGTAATGAGCAGTTCTTC.

The chain recombines TRBV4-1 with TRBJ2-5; no reliable D call. Trimming stripped 4 bases from V and 2 bases from J, with 11 bases between. CDR1 is MGHRA, CDR2 YSYEKL, per germline. The CDR3 covers 14 residues. CDR3 loop: CASSLIDTQETQYF. The DNA for the CDR3 is TGCGCCAGCAGCCTAATTGACACGCAAGAGACCCAGTACTTC.

This clonotype was recorded a few times. The chain has TRBV29-1 and TRBJ2-1, with D perhaps TRBD1 (5 bases). Trimming took off 4 bases at V and 5 bases at J, with 9 bases between the two ends. CDR1 is SQVTM, CDR2 ANQGSEA, per germline. This CDR3 has 12 residues. The CDR3 region has the DNA TGCAGCGTTGTTGACAGCCACAATGAGCAGTTCTTC. Translated: CSVVDSHNEQFF.

The chain is built from TRBV5-1 and TRBJ2-7; 9 positions match TRBD1. CDR1 and CDR2 (germline): SGHRS, YFSETQ. The CDR3 is made up of 16 amino acids. The V segment lost 0 bases and the J segment 6 bases; nucleotides outside the gene matches: 10. The CDR3 protein is CASSLASQGASREQYF. Here the CDR3 DNA reads TGCGCCAGCAGCTTGGCCTCACAGGGGGCGTCGCGCGAGCAGTACTTC.

In its sample, this clonotype was seen a few times. The rearrangement joins TRBV5-1 to TRBJ2-1; possible D gene TRBD1, 5 bases. The CDR3 consists of 15 residues. Germline V gives CDR1 SGHRS, CDR2 YFSETQ. Trimming removed 1 base at V and 9 bases at J, with 17 bases between. CDR3: CASSLQQRNTGEQFF. DNA of the CDR3: TGCGCCAGCAGCTTGCAACAAAGGAACACAGGTGAGCAGTTCTTC.

This clonotype was recorded a few times. A clone one base away is much larger, so this may be a read error. The CDR3 ends on some other residue instead of the conserved phenylalanine or tryptophan, so this is likely a read error. V is TRBV6-5 and J is TRBJ1-1; 8 nucleotides align to TRBD1. Per the germline V gene, CDR1 is MNHEY and CDR2 is SVGAGI. V lost 8 bases and J lost 10; bases outside the gene matches: 6. The CDR3 is 11 residues long. The CDR3 region has the DNA TGTGCCAGCTTGGACAGGGTGACAGCTTTCTGT. As protein: CASLDRVTAFC.

This clonotype was detected only a few times. V and J are TRBV12-3 or TRBV12-4 and TRBJ2-7, with D unresolved. There are 13 residues in the CDR3. V lost 3 bases to trimming and J lost 2 bases, with 8 bases between them. CDR3 protein: CASSLSEAYEQYF. The CDR3 DNA reads TGTGCCAGCAGTTTGAGCGAAGCCTACGAGCAGTACTTC.

The chain couples TRBV20-1 to TRBJ2-1, with D perhaps given as TRBD1 or TRBD2 (5 bases each). V was trimmed by 1 base and J by 4 bases, leaving 14 bases between them. CDR1 and CDR2 (germline): DFQATT, SNEGSKA (reference sequence). There are 15 residues in the CDR3. CDR3 protein: CSARGTGTGYNEQFF. CDR3 nucleotide sequence: TGCAGTGCTAGAGGAACCGGGACCGGGTACAATGAGCAGTTCTTC.

The sample holds many counts of this clonotype. The chain is built from TRBV20-1 and TRBJ2-3, with D maybe TRBD2 (6 bases). CDR1 and CDR2 from the germline V gene are DFQATT and SNEGSKA (reference sequence). The V end was cut by 6 bases, the J end by 1 base, with 11 bases between. The CDR3 loop spans 13 amino acids. CDR3 amino acids: CSARDLGTDTQYF. CDR3 DNA sequence: TGCAGTGCCAGGGACTTGGGCACAGATACGCAGTATTTT.

This chain's CDR3 is CASSLEWSTGYYEQYF. The CDR3 DNA is TGTGCCAGCAGCTTAGAGTGGTCGACAGGGTACTACGAGCAGTACTTC. This chain uses TRBV7-8 with TRBJ2-7; TRBD1 aligns across 7 bases. V gave up 1 base and J gave up 3 bases; unmatched junction bases: 9. The V gene's germline CDR1 is SGHVS and CDR2 FQNEAQ. The CDR3 spans 16 residues.

The rearrangement links TRBV11-2 to TRBJ2-1; 11 bases match TRBD2. Germline loops: CDR1 SGHAT, CDR2 FQNNGV. The CDR3 sequence is 15 residues long. V was clipped by 10 bases and J by 3 bases; unmatched bases: 8. The CDR3 loop is CATRLTSGNYNEQFF. CDR3 nucleotide sequence: TGTGCCACCCGCCTGACTAGCGGGAACTACAATGAGCAGTTCTTC.

The V and J genes are TRBV12-3 or TRBV12-4 and TRBJ2-5; 9 positions match TRBD2. The CDR3 is made up of 17 amino acids. The V segment lost 7 bases and the J segment 7 bases; nucleotides outside the gene matches: 19. The CDR3 nucleotides read TGTGCCAGCACTGACCCCCCTAGCGGGATTAAGGGCGGGACCCAGTACTTC. Translated, it gives CASTDPPSGIKGGTQYF.

This clonotype has more than one count but fewer than ten. The gene calls are TRBV20-1 and TRBJ2-7; TRBD1 aligns across 10 bases. The CDR3 runs to 16 residues. CDR1 DFQATT and CDR2 SNEGSKA come from the germline V gene (reference sequence). V shed 5 bases and J 5 bases; nucleotides not matched to a gene: 15. CDR3: CSALSPFLTGGNEQYF. The CDR3 DNA is TGCAGTGCTCTTTCGCCTTTTTTGACAGGGGGCAACGAGCAGTACTTC.

The chain recombines TRBV11-1 with TRBJ2-3, with TRBD2 matching 13 bases. The CDR3 runs to 19 residues. The V gene end was trimmed by 7 bases and the J gene end by 3 bases; junction bases not matched to a gene: 16. Germline V CDR1 and CDR2: SGHAT, FQDESV (reference sequence). The CDR3 DNA reads as TGTGCCAGCAAAACTCCTCGGACTAGCGGGAGTACTGGGACAGATACGCAGTATTTT. Residues: CASKTPRTSGSTGTDTQYF.

This clonotype was seen at least ten times. The chain uses TRBV29-1 and TRBJ2-5; TRBD2 matches 9 bases. From germline, CDR1 is SQVTM and CDR2 ANQGSEA. V lost 0 bases, J lost 4 bases, and 9 bases stayed unmatched. CDR3 size: 16 residues. Here the CDR3 reads CSVEESREGLGETQYF. The CDR3 DNA reads as TGCAGCGTTGAAGAATCGCGGGAGGGCCTCGGAGAGACCCAGTACTTC.